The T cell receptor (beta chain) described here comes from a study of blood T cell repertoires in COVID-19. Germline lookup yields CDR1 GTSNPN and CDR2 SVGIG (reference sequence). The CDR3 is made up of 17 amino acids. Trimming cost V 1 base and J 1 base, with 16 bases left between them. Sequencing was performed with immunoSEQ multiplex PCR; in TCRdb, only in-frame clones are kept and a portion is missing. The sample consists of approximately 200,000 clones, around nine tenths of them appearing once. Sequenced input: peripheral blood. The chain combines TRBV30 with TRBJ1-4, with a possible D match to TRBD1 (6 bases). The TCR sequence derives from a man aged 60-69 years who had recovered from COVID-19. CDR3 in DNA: TGTGCCTGGAGTGGGGTGGGGGCACGTCGAACTAATGAAAAACTGTTTTTT. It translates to CAWSGVGARRTNEKLFF.